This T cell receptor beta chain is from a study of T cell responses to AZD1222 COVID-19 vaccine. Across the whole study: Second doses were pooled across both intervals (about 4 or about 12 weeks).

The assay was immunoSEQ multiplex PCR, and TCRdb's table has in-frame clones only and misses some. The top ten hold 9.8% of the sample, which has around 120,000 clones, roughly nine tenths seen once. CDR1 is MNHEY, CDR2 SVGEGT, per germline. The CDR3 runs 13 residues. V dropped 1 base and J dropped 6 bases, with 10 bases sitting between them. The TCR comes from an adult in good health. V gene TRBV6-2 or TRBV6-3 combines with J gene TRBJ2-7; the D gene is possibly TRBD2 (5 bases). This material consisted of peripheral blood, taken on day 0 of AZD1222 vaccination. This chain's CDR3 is CASSYFRTGEQYF. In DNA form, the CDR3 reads TGTGCCAGCAGTTACTTCCGGACTGGCGAGCAGTACTTC.